The clone carrying this TCR beta chain was recorded many times. The data were taken from a study of Graves' ophthalmopathy and Graves' hyperthyroidism. Study-wide background: The study drew peripheral blood at initial diagnosis, before any treatment.

Transcripts of RNA were the source for amplifying TCR beta CDR3 regions. Amplification began with first-round RT-PCR using HTBI primers, then second-round multiplex PCR was performed. TCRdb recomputed calls from the multiplex PCR reads with MiXCR, one row per CDR3 protein. The sample lists some 750,000 distinct CDR3 sequences, 40% seen once, with 44% in the top ten. This CDR3 spans 14 amino acids. V gave up 2 bases and J gave up 6 bases, with 13 bases separating them. Germline V gene sequence: CDR1 SEHNR, CDR2 FQNEAQ (reference sequence). This rearrangement joins TRBV7-9 to TRBJ1-2; the D gene is possibly TRBD1 (5 bases). The sample comprised peripheral blood. The TCR sequence derives from an adult man with Graves' ophthalmopathy. CDR3 DNA: TGTGCCAGCAGCTTAACCTCGGTCAGGGATGGCTACACCTTC. It encodes CASSLTSVRDGYTF.